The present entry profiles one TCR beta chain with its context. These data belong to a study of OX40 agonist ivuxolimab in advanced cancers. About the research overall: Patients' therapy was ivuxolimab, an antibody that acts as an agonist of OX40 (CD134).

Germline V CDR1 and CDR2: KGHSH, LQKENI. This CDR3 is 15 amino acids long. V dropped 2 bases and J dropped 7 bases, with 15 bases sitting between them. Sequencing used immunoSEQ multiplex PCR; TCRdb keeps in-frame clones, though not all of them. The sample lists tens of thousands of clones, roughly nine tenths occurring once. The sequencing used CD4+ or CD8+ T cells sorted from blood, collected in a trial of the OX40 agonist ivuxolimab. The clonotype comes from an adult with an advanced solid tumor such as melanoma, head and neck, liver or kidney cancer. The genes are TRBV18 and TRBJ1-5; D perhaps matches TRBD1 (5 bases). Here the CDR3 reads CASSPVPGVGQPQHF. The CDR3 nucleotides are TGTGCCAGCTCACCAGTGCCGGGGGTGGGGCAGCCCCAGCATTTT.